Below, 32 T cell receptor beta chains from the same sample are listed, as sequenced in a study of T cell responses to AZD1222 COVID-19 vaccine. The assay was immunoSEQ multiplex PCR, and TCRdb's table has in-frame clones only and misses some. Of over 120,000 clones in the sample, roughly 88% were seen once. The specimen comprised peripheral blood, sampled 28 days after the second dose of the MenACWY control vaccine. The receptors come from an adult who received the MenACWY meningococcal vaccine as a control.

The gene calls are TRBV2 and TRBJ2-7; D is unresolved. CDR1 and CDR2 (germline): SNHLY, FYNNEI. The CDR3 has 11 amino acids. Trimming left V 7 bases short and J 4 bases short, with 8 bases between. The CDR3 DNA sequence: TGTGCCAGCACTGTCGAGTACGAGCAGTACTTC. Amino acid sequence: CASTVEYEQYF.

The CDR3 protein is CASSLRPIQMNTEAFF. Written as DNA, the CDR3 is TGTGCCAGCTCGCTACGCCCGATCCAAATGAACACTGAAGCTTTCTTT. The V call is TRBV18, the J call TRBJ1-1; no clear D. Germline V gives CDR1 KGHSH, CDR2 LQKENI. V lost 6 bases and J 0 bases, leaving 17 bases between the germline ends. The CDR3 runs to 16 residues.

The gene calls are TRBV18 and TRBJ1-2; TRBD1 matches 8 bases. There are 15 residues in the CDR3. Germline V gives CDR1 KGHSH, CDR2 LQKENI. V shed 1 base and J 3 bases; nucleotides not matched to a gene: 4. The CDR3 is CASSPQQGVDYGYTF. DNA for the CDR3: TGTGCCAGCTCACCACAACAGGGGGTAGACTATGGCTACACCTTC.

The chain has TRBV6-5 and TRBJ2-7; 9 positions agree with TRBD1. V gave up 5 bases and J gave up 5 bases; unmatched junction bases: 7. Germline lookup yields CDR1 MNHEY and CDR2 SVGAGI. The CDR3 runs 14 residues. The CDR3 DNA is TGTGCCAGCAGTCAAAGGACAGGGGAGGACGAGCAGTACTTC. This codes for CASSQRTGEDEQYF.

The genes are TRBV7-2 and TRBJ1-6, with D unresolved. The length of the CDR3 is 13 residues. Germline V gene data show CDR1 as SGHTA and CDR2 as FQGNSA. The V end was cut by 7 bases, the J end by 7 bases, with 11 bases between. The CDR3 DNA reads TGTGCCAGCACCTCCACGGGGAATTCACCCCTCCACTTT. This gives the protein CASTSTGNSPLHF.

The chain has TRBV4-2 and TRBJ2-1, with 9 bases fitting TRBD1. The CDR3 sequence is 16 residues long. V lost 1 base and J lost 6; bases outside the gene matches: 7. Germline V gene data show CDR1 as LGHNA and CDR2 as YNFKEQ. For the CDR3, the DNA is TGTGCCAGCAGCCAAGCAGAGAGACAGGGGGTCAATGAGCAGTTCTTC. Its protein product is CASSQAERQGVNEQFF.

V usage is TRBV11-1 and J usage is TRBJ2-3; D is unresolved. The germline gives CDR1 SGHAT, CDR2 FQDESV (reference sequence). The CDR3 covers 12 residues. The V gene lost 4 bases and the J gene lost 4 bases, with 6 bases spanning the gap. CDR3 sequence reads: CASSWIADTQYF. The CDR3 nucleotides are TGTGCCAGCAGCTGGATAGCAGATACGCAGTATTTT.

This clone appeared a single time. The chain couples TRBV5-1 to TRBJ2-2; TRBD2 aligns across 7 bases. The CDR3 has 15 residues. After removal of 1 base from V and 1 base from J, the junction contained 1 base not matched to a gene. CDR1 and CDR2 (germline): SGHRS, YFSETQ. CDR3 residues: CASSLSSGNTGELFF. DNA for the CDR3: TGCGCCAGCAGCTTGTCTAGCGGGAACACCGGGGAGCTGTTTTTT.

This chain uses TRBV30 with TRBJ1-1; D is uncertain. Germline-derived CDR1 and CDR2 are GTSNPN and SVGIG (reference sequence). V was pared by 1 base and J by 1 base, with 10 bases between. The CDR3 runs 14 residues. The CDR3 loop is CAWSAWRQNTEAFF. The CDR3 DNA is TGTGCCTGGAGTGCGTGGCGCCAGAACACTGAAGCTTTCTTT.

The chain joins TRBV28 to TRBJ2-5; 13 bases are a match to TRBD2. Germline values: CDR1 MDHEN, CDR2 SYDVKM. CDR3 length equals 15 residues. V lost 7 bases, J lost 5 bases, and 7 bases stayed unmatched. CDR3: CASTSLAGGLETQYF. The DNA for the CDR3 is TGTGCCAGCACCTCACTAGCGGGAGGGCTTGAGACCCAGTACTTC.

The V call is TRBV6-1, the J call TRBJ1-5; maybe TRBD1 (6 bases). The CDR3 runs 13 residues. V was clipped by 2 bases and J by 6 bases, with 8 bases between them. Germline lookup yields CDR1 MNHNS and CDR2 SASEGT. CDR3 DNA sequence: TGTGCCAGCAGTGAAAGGGGGGTTCAGCCCCAGCATTTT. It translates to CASSERGVQPQHF.

The chain recombines TRBV7-9 with TRBJ2-2; D uncertain. This CDR3 region has 15 residues. From germline, CDR1 is SEHNR and CDR2 FQNEAQ (reference sequence). Trimming removed 5 bases at V and 6 bases at J, with 16 bases between. CDR3: CASSDTTVRPGELFF. The CDR3 coding sequence is TGTGCCAGCAGCGACACTACAGTTCGTCCCGGGGAGCTGTTTTTT.

The rearrangement joins TRBV20-1 to TRBJ2-5; TRBD2 might be the D (6 bases). CDR1 DFQATT and CDR2 SNEGSKA come from the germline V gene (reference sequence). The CDR3 has 12 amino acids. The V and J ends lost 3 bases and 5 bases respectively, with 10 bases between them. The CDR3 reads CSASPGAETQYF. CDR3 in DNA: TGCAGTGCTAGTCCGGGAGCGGAGACCCAGTACTTC.

The chain employs TRBV2 and TRBJ2-7, with TRBD2 identical over 9 bases. The CDR3 sequence is 15 residues long. The V gene end was trimmed by 4 bases and the J gene end by 2 bases; junction bases not matched to a gene: 6. The germline gives CDR1 SNHLY, CDR2 FYNNEI. The CDR3 region is CASSGSLAGPYEQYF. The CDR3 bases are TGTGCCAGCAGTGGCAGCCTAGCGGGACCCTACGAGCAGTACTTC.

The chain recombines TRBV19 with TRBJ1-1; D ambiguous. This CDR3 spans 13 amino acids. Germline V gene lookup returns CDR1 LNHDA and CDR2 SQIVND (reference sequence). V was pared by 7 bases and J by 7 bases, with 16 bases between. CDR3 sequence: CASKPRHAVEAFF. CDR3 DNA sequence: TGTGCCAGTAAGCCGCGACATGCAGTTGAAGCTTTCTTT. The full variable domain, in which reference TRBV19 and TRBJ1-1 provide the parts outside the CDR3, is DGGITQSPKYLFRKEGQNVTLSCEQNLNHDAMYWYRQDPGQGLRLIYYSQIVNDFQKGDIAEGYSVSREKKESFPLTVTSAQKNPTAFYLCASKPRHAVEAFFGQGTRLTVV.

The chain carries TRBV2 and TRBJ2-3, with D perhaps matching TRBD1 or TRBD2 (5 bases each). CDR3 length equals 14 residues. Trimming cost V 6 bases and J 3 bases, with 13 bases left between them. Germline CDR1 is SNHLY and CDR2 is FYNNEI. CDR3 in amino acids: CASSGTAQTDTQYF. The DNA of the CDR3 is TGTGCCAGCAGCGGGACGGCCCAAACAGATACGCAGTATTTT.

DNA of the CDR3: TGTGCCAGCAGCGTAGCAGGGGGCAAGAATGAGCAGTTCTTC. It encodes CASSVAGGKNEQFF. The V call is TRBV9, the J call TRBJ2-1, with 8 positions matching TRBD1. CDR3 length: 14 amino acids. CDR1 is SGDLS, CDR2 YYNGEE, per germline. The J segment lost 7 bases and the V segment lost 0 bases, leaving 3 bases of the junction unmatched.

A few counts support this clone. V and J are TRBV25-1 and TRBJ1-2; D is perhaps TRBD1 (6 bases). Germline CDR1 MGHDK, CDR2 SYGVNS. The CDR3 extends over 12 amino acids. The V gene lost 4 bases and the J gene lost 6 bases, with 9 bases spanning the gap. CDR3 region: CASSAGQNGYTF. For the CDR3, the DNA is TGTGCCAGCAGTGCCGGACAGAATGGCTACACCTTC.

The genes are TRBV30 and TRBJ2-2; D is perhaps TRBD2 (6 bases). Looked up from germline, CDR1 is GTSNPN and CDR2 is SVGIG (reference sequence). CDR3 length: 14 amino acids. V shed 2 bases and J shed 3 bases, with 10 bases lying between them. This chain's CDR3 is CAWSFGGDTGELFF. For the CDR3, the DNA is TGTGCCTGGAGTTTCGGAGGGGACACCGGGGAGCTGTTTTTT.

This clone turned up a few times. DNA of the CDR3: TGTGCCAGCTCCCGTGGACAGTATGAGCAGTTCTTC. Residues: CASSRGQYEQFF. The V and J genes are TRBV18 and TRBJ2-1; weak D call: TRBD1 (6 bases). This CDR3 spans 12 amino acids. Trimming took off 6 bases at V and 8 bases at J, with 11 bases between the two ends. Looked up from germline, CDR1 is KGHSH and CDR2 is LQKENI.

J is TRBJ1-2 and V is TRBV11-3; D might be TRBD1 (5 bases). This CDR3 comprises 16 residues. Germline V gene sequence: CDR1 SGHNT, CDR2 YENEEA. V lost 0 bases to trimming and J lost 1 base, with 12 bases between them. The CDR3 DNA is TGTGCCAGCAGCTTAGAAGGCGGGGCGTATAACTATGGCTACACCTTC. Translated: CASSLEGGAYNYGYTF.

The rearrangement links TRBV10-3 to TRBJ2-7, with 11 nucleotides matching TRBD2. The V segment lost 9 bases and the J segment 5 bases; nucleotides outside the gene matches: 6. Per the germline V gene, CDR1 is ENHRY and CDR2 is SYGVKD. This CDR3 is 13 amino acids long. CDR3 nucleotide sequence: TGTGCCATTTTTAGCGGGAGGGCCGACGAGCAGTACTTC. This codes for CAIFSGRADEQYF.

The J gene is TRBJ2-1, the V gene TRBV5-5; 7 bases agree with TRBD1. Trimming took 6 bases from V and 3 from J; bases not matched to a gene: 21. Germline CDR1 SGHKS, CDR2 YYEKEE (reference sequence). The CDR3 length is 19 residues. The DNA of the CDR3 is TGTGCCAGCAACGATCCGGAAGGGGGCAAGGGGATGAACTACAATGAGCAGTTCTTC. Encoded protein: CASNDPEGGKGMNYNEQFF.

The CDR3 here is CSANLWGLQETQYF. CDR3 in DNA: TGCAGCGCCAATCTCTGGGGACTACAAGAGACCCAGTACTTC. The chain is built from TRBV29-1 and TRBJ2-5, with 7 bases fitting TRBD2. This CDR3 is built from 14 residues. Germline-derived CDR1 and CDR2 are SQVTM and ANQGSEA. With 7 bases clipped from V and 2 bases from J, the junction kept 10 bases outside the gene matches.

The chain joins TRBV7-2 to TRBJ1-1; TRBD1 agrees at 7 bases. The V and J ends lost 5 bases and 1 base, in that order; junction bases with no gene match: 7. The CDR3 is made up of 15 amino acids. The germline gives CDR1 SGHTA, CDR2 FQGNSA. The CDR3 here is CASSPLGGRNTEAFF. The CDR3 DNA reads TGTGCCAGCAGCCCTTTAGGGGGCAGGAACACTGAAGCTTTCTTT.

The rearrangement uses TRBV11-3 and TRBJ2-6; TRBD1 aligns across 9 bases. CDR1 and CDR2 from the germline V gene are SGHNT and YENEEA. The V and J ends lost 4 bases and 0 bases, in that order; junction bases with no gene match: 7. This CDR3 spans 18 amino acids. The CDR3 protein is CASSSGQGVGSGANVLTF. Here the CDR3 DNA reads TGTGCCAGCAGCTCGGGACAGGGAGTGGGCTCTGGGGCCAACGTCCTGACTTTC.

V is TRBV30 and J is TRBJ1-2, with D uncertain. Trimming removed 4 bases from V and 3 bases from J, with 12 bases in between. Germline CDR1 GTSNPN, CDR2 SVGIG (reference sequence). The CDR3 runs to 13 residues. The CDR3, as DNA: TGTGCCTGGAATGTCGCGGGTGACTATGGCTACACCTTC. It is translated as CAWNVAGDYGYTF.

The chain recombines TRBV10-3 with TRBJ2-1, with 9 bases identical to TRBD1. The CDR3 totals 16 residues. The J segment lost 5 bases and the V segment lost 4 bases, leaving 9 bases of the junction unmatched. Germline loops: CDR1 ENHRY, CDR2 SYGVKD. This chain's CDR3 is CAISGVGTGRNNEQFF. Here the CDR3 DNA reads TGTGCCATCAGTGGGGTGGGGACAGGGCGCAACAATGAGCAGTTCTTC.

This rearrangement joins TRBV19 to TRBJ2-1; D possibly corresponds to TRBD2 (5 bases). The length of the CDR3 is 16 residues. The germline gives CDR1 LNHDA, CDR2 SQIVND (reference sequence). The V end lost 0 bases, the J end lost 6 bases, and 15 bases lay between the germline ends. This chain's CDR3 is CASSIEGAPLVNEQFF. The CDR3, as DNA: TGTGCCAGTAGTATAGAGGGAGCCCCCTTAGTCAATGAGCAGTTCTTC.

The rearrangement links TRBV19 to TRBJ1-2; D uncertain. V shed 2 bases and J shed 8 bases, with 6 bases lying between them. Germline V gene lookup returns CDR1 LNHDA and CDR2 SQIVND (reference sequence). The CDR3 runs 11 residues. The CDR3 coding sequence is TGTGCCAGTAGTATAAGCGACGGCTACACCTTC. Translating gives CASSISDGYTF.

The chain has TRBV6-1 and TRBJ1-4; the D is unclear. This CDR3 has 14 residues. V was shortened by 2 bases and J by 5 bases, with 9 bases between the two germline ends. Per germline, CDR1 MNHNS and CDR2 SASEGT. Written as DNA, the CDR3 is TGTGCCAGCAGTGAATCTTTCTGGAATGAAAAACTGTTTTTT. This sequence encodes CASSESFWNEKLFF.

V gene TRBV10-3 combines with J gene TRBJ2-1, with TRBD2 identical over 12 bases. J was trimmed by 0 bases and V by 7 bases; bases with no gene match: 7. The germline V gene has CDR1 ENHRY and CDR2 SYGVKD. The CDR3 is 17 amino acids. CDR3 in amino acids: CAITASGRGGSYNEQFF. CDR3 nucleotides: TGTGCCATCACGGCTAGCGGGAGGGGGGGCTCCTACAATGAGCAGTTCTTC.